This T cell receptor beta chain is drawn from a study of T cell clones after liver transplantation. Study at large: Subjects received no induction therapy and standard immunosuppression until randomization at 12-24 months post-transplant. General study findings and limits: In 5 of 8 subjects, circulating graft-donor-reactive CD4 TCRbeta sequences fell significantly after transplant.

CDR1 is SGHAT and CDR2 is FQNNGV in the germline V gene. V was shortened by 1 base and J by 1 base, with 8 bases between the two germline ends. CDR3 length: 15 residues. Comments on this clone: What it recognizes is unknown. Distinct nucleotide sequences in the sample also encode this CDR3.

Measured with immunoSEQ multiplex PCR; TCRdb has only the in-frame clones, and not every one. The sample lists over 100,000 clones; 82% were seen once. The V and J genes are TRBV11-2 and TRBJ1-5; D remains ambiguous. The sequenced sample was CD4+ T cells from blood, obtained before liver transplant. The source of this sequence is a human donor who received a liver transplant. CDR3 amino acids: CASSLGPGSNQPQHF. The CDR3 nucleotides read TGTGCCAGCAGCTTAGGTCCGGGCAGCAATCAGCCCCAGCATTTT.